This entry lists 19 T cell receptor beta chains sequenced from one sample in a study of OX40 agonist ivuxolimab in advanced cancers. This table comes from immunoSEQ multiplex PCR, and its TCRdb copy is limited to in-frame clones, with some not included. The sample lists 70,000 or so clones; roughly 80% were seen once. Sequencing used CD4+ or CD8+ T cells sorted from blood, obtained in a trial of the OX40 agonist ivuxolimab. Receptors were obtained from an adult with an advanced solid tumor such as melanoma, head and neck, liver or kidney cancer.

The rearrangement uses TRBV18 and TRBJ1-2, with 9 bases lining up with TRBD1. Looked up from germline, CDR1 is KGHSH and CDR2 is LQKENI. The V and J ends lost 1 base and 6 bases, in that order; junction bases with no gene match: 6. The CDR3 length is 15 residues. CDR3 sequence: CASSPRTGAVDGYTF. CDR3 DNA: TGTGCCAGCTCACCACGGACAGGGGCGGTCGATGGCTACACCTTC.

The chain is built from TRBV5-4 and TRBJ2-5; 9 nucleotides match TRBD1. Germline assignment: CDR1 SGHNT and CDR2 YYREEE (reference sequence). The CDR3 contains 14 residues. The junction had 4 bases not matched to a gene; V was cut back by 3 bases and J by 4 bases. The CDR3 bases are TGTGCCAGCAGCTCAGGACAGGGGATAGAGACCCAGTACTTC. This translates into CASSSGQGIETQYF.

The CDR3 here is CASSQDRALNEQFF. In nucleotides, the CDR3 is TGTGCCAGCAGCCAAGATAGGGCCCTCAATGAGCAGTTCTTC. V and J are TRBV4-2 and TRBJ2-1; D ambiguous. This CDR3 has 14 residues. Looked up from germline, CDR1 is LGHNA and CDR2 is YNFKEQ. Trimming removed 0 bases at V and 6 bases at J, with 9 bases between.

The rearrangement links TRBV2 to TRBJ2-5; 8 bases are shared with TRBD2. The CDR3 sequence is 15 residues long. With V trimmed by 4 bases and J by 6 bases, 10 bases remained unmatched. CDR1 and CDR2 (germline): SNHLY, FYNNEI. DNA of the CDR3: TGTGCCAGCAGTGGGGAACGGGGGGGCGTGAAGACCCAGTACTTC. Amino acids: CASSGERGGVKTQYF.

This rearrangement joins TRBV25-1 to TRBJ2-1; D is ambiguous. Germline lookup yields CDR1 MGHDK and CDR2 SYGVNS. The CDR3 sequence is 11 residues long. V gave up 6 bases and J gave up 4 bases, with 4 bases separating them. The CDR3: CASRDYNEQFF. CDR3 coding DNA: TGTGCCAGCAGGGATTACAATGAGCAGTTCTTC.

CDR3 DNA: TGCGCCAGCAGCTTGGGTCCCTTCGGGACAGGGGGGCTATACACCTTC. Its translation is CASSLGPFGTGGLYTF. The V gene is TRBV5-1, the J gene TRBJ1-2; 11 bases are a match to TRBD1. V lost 0 bases and J lost 11; bases outside the gene matches: 12. Germline V gives CDR1 SGHRS, CDR2 YFSETQ. CDR3 length: 16 amino acids.

The rearrangement joins TRBV5-4 to TRBJ2-1; D not certain. Germline loops: CDR1 SGHNT, CDR2 YYREEE (reference sequence). V lost 3 bases, J lost 4 bases, and 2 bases lay in between. CDR3 length: 11 amino acids. In DNA form, the CDR3 reads TGTGCCAGCAGCTATTACAATGAGCAGTTCTTC. It translates to CASSYYNEQFF.

The gene calls are TRBV9 and TRBJ2-3; D gene uncertain. The CDR3 totals 11 residues. Germline CDR1 SGDLS, CDR2 YYNGEE. Trimming shortened V by 3 bases and J by 6 bases, and 5 bases separated the two germline ends. The CDR3 spells CASSGSDTQYF. In nucleotides, the CDR3 is TGTGCCAGCAGCGGTAGTGATACGCAGTATTTT. Full variable domain (rest looked up from reference TRBV9 and TRBJ2-3): DSGVTQTPKHLITATGQRVTLRCSPRSGDLSVYWYQQSLDQGLQFLIQYYNGEERAKGNILERFSAQQFPDLHSELNLSSLELGDSALYFCASSGSDTQYFGPGTRLTVL.

The chain carries TRBV5-6 and TRBJ1-5; D may be TRBD1 (5 bases). Trimming removed 0 bases at V and 4 bases at J, with 5 bases between. Germline loops: CDR1 SGHDT, CDR2 YYEEEE. This CDR3 is 13 amino acids long. As DNA, the CDR3 is TGTGCCAGCAGCTTGGCAGGGAATCAGCCCCAGCATTTT. It is translated as CASSLAGNQPQHF.

V and J are TRBV30 and TRBJ1-1, with D tentatively TRBD1 (5 bases). There are 14 residues in the CDR3. The ends were cut back, 1 base at V and 4 bases at J, with 13 bases in the middle. Per the germline V gene, CDR1 is GTSNPN and CDR2 is SVGIG (reference sequence). This CDR3 reads CAWSGEGLTTEAFF. Here the CDR3 DNA reads TGTGCCTGGAGTGGGGAGGGGTTGACCACTGAAGCTTTCTTT.

The rearrangement links TRBV28 to TRBJ1-1; D not resolved. V was cut by 5 bases and J by 4 bases, with 11 bases left in between. Germline CDR1 is MDHEN and CDR2 is SYDVKM. This CDR3 has 13 amino acids. This CDR3 is CASSLLQLTEAFF. For the CDR3, the DNA is TGTGCCAGCAGTCTTCTTCAGCTCACTGAAGCTTTCTTT.

The CDR3 DNA reads TGTGCCAGCAGAACTAGGGTTAATGGGGAGCAGTTCTTC. This encodes CASRTRVNGEQFF. The genes are TRBV27 and TRBJ2-1; D is possibly TRBD2 (5 bases). V was pared by 6 bases and J by 10 bases, with 16 bases between. This CDR3 contains 13 residues. Germline V lookup: CDR1 MNHEY, CDR2 SMNVEV (reference sequence).

The CDR3 DNA sequence: TGTGCCAGCTCGCGGGACAGAAACACAGATACGCAGTATTTT. Amino acid sequence: CASSRDRNTDTQYF. This chain links TRBV18 with TRBJ2-3; D may be TRBD1 (7 bases). Per the germline V gene, CDR1 is KGHSH and CDR2 is LQKENI. CDR3 length: 14 residues. Between the trimmed V and J ends, which lost 6 bases and 2 bases, there was a span of 12 bases.

The genes are TRBV7-9 and TRBJ2-1; D call uncertain. Trimming shortened V by 0 bases and J by 7 bases, and 7 bases separated the two germline ends. The CDR3 is made up of 13 amino acids. Per the germline V gene, CDR1 is SEHNR and CDR2 is FQNEAQ (reference sequence). CDR3: CASSLALPNEQFF. The CDR3 DNA sequence: TGTGCCAGCAGCTTAGCTCTCCCAAATGAGCAGTTCTTC.

The chain uses TRBV19 and TRBJ1-1; 9 bases agree with TRBD1. The CDR3 consists of 15 residues. The germline CDR1 and CDR2 sequences are LNHDA and SQIVND (reference sequence). J was trimmed by 1 base and V by 5 bases; bases with no gene match: 5. DNA of the CDR3: TGTGCCAGTAGTCCACGGACAGGGGAGAACACTGAAGCTTTCTTT. As protein: CASSPRTGENTEAFF.

The rearrangement links TRBV19 to TRBJ1-5; the D gene is possibly TRBD1 (5 bases). The CDR3 covers 16 residues. Looked up from germline, CDR1 is LNHDA and CDR2 is SQIVND (reference sequence). The germline V and J ends were trimmed by 3 bases and 0 bases, with 12 bases remaining between them. The CDR3 nucleotides read TGTGCCAGTAGTATTTCGGGTACAGGTAGCAATCAGCCCCAGCATTTT. Translated: CASSISGTGSNQPQHF.

This chain uses TRBV28 with TRBJ2-5; the match to TRBD2 covers 8 bases. Germline assignment: CDR1 MDHEN and CDR2 SYDVKM. CDR3 length: 16 residues. J was trimmed by 5 bases and V by 5 bases; bases with no gene match: 13. Here the CDR3 DNA reads TGTGCCAGCAGTCAGAGCGGACTAGCCGCTGGGGAGACCCAGTACTTC. Its protein product is CASSQSGLAAGETQYF.

V and J are TRBV5-1 and TRBJ2-5, with D hard to call. V was clipped by 1 base and J by 4 bases, with 11 bases between them. This CDR3 has 14 amino acids. Germline CDR1 SGHRS, CDR2 YFSETQ. The CDR3 reads CASSLRGPGETQYF. CDR3 bases: TGCGCCAGCAGCTTGCGTGGGCCGGGAGAGACCCAGTACTTC.

The J gene is TRBJ1-3, the V gene TRBV4-2; no clear D. The CDR3 length is 14 residues. V gave up 0 bases and J gave up 4 bases, with 7 bases separating them. The germline V gene encodes CDR1 LGHNA and CDR2 YNFKEQ. CDR3: CASSQDRRGNTIYF. DNA for the CDR3: TGTGCCAGCAGCCAAGATCGTAGGGGAAACACCATATATTTT.